This TCR beta chain is from a study of cytomegalovirus exposure and HLA in healthy donors. General observations from the study: Cytomegalovirus-associated status was assigned to about 180 TCR beta chains.

The count of this clone is one. The antigen is undetermined. The PCR employed 60 Vbeta primers together with 13 Jbeta primers. Sequencing used immunoSEQ multiplex PCR; TCRdb keeps in-frame clones, though not all of them. The sample includes about 120,000 clones, approximately 80% of them seen just once. Trimming cost V 3 bases and J 3 bases, with 19 bases left between them. Germline V gene sequence: CDR1 SGHRS, CDR2 YFSETQ. The CDR3 totals 16 residues. Despite likely unrecorded immune exposures, the donors were nominally healthy at the time of sampling. The V and J genes are TRBV5-1 and TRBJ2-7, with D maybe TRBD2 (6 bases). This TCR was sampled from a woman aged 55-70 years in good health and CMV-seropositive. The sequencing input was PBMCs. The CDR3 coding sequence is TGCGCCAGCAGCTCCCCCCTCGGGAGTGTAGGCTACGAGCAGTACTTC. This translates into CASSSPLGSVGYEQYF.